The TCR beta chain described here comes from a study of vaccination effects on CD4 cells after COVID-19. Study summary: Sequencing followed a ViraFEST assay step that expanded antigen-specific CD4+ T cells with viral peptide pools.

As concerns this clone: Antigen unknown.

CDR3 length: 16 amino acids. With 3 bases clipped from V and 3 bases from J, the junction kept 9 bases outside the gene matches. CDR1 is SGDLS, CDR2 YYNGEE, per germline. When less than 11 days of culture had elapsed, CD4+ T cells were isolated. As their vaccination, participants received two doses of either BNT162b2 or mRNA-1273. Clones were sequenced by immunoSEQ multiplex PCR, and TCRdb holds only the in-frame ones, with some missing. The profile shows about 47,000 clones, about 70% of them singletons. V gene TRBV9 combines with J gene TRBJ1-2, with 9 bases that match TRBD1. The TCR comes from a human donor who received a COVID-19 vaccine. The sequenced sample was CD4+ T cells from PBMCs cultured without peptide, obtained after COVID-19 vaccination. CDR3 residues: CASSGPDRGVHYGYTF. CDR3 nucleotide sequence: TGTGCCAGCAGCGGACCGGACAGGGGCGTGCACTATGGCTACACCTTC. The full variable domain, rest sourced from reference TRBV9 and TRBJ1-2, is DSGVTQTPKHLITATGQRVTLRCSPRSGDLSVYWYQQSLDQGLQFLIQYYNGEERAKGNILERFSAQQFPDLHSELNLSSLELGDSALYFCASSGPDRGVHYGYTFGSGTRLTVV.